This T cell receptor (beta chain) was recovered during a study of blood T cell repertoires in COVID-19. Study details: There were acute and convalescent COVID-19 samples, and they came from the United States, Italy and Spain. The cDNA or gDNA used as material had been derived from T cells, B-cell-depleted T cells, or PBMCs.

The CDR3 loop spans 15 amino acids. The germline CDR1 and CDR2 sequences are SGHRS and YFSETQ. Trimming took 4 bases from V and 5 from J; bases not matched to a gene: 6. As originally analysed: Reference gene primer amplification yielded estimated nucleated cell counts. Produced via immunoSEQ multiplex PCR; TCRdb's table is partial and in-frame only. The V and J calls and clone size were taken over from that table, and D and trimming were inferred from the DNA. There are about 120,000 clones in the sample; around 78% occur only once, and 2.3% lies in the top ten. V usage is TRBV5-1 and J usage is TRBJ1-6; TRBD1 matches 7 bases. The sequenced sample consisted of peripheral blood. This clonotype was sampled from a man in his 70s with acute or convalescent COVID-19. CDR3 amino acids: CASSEGQWNNSPLHF. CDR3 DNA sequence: TGCGCCAGCAGCGAGGGACAGTGGAATAATTCACCCCTCCACTTT. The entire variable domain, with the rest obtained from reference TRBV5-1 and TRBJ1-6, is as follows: KAGVTQTPRYLIKTRGQQVTLSCSPISGHRSVSWYQQTPGQGLQFLFEYFSETQRNKGNFPGRFSGRQFSNSRSEMNVSTLELGDSALYLCASSEGQWNNSPLHFGNGTRLTVT.